The 20 T cell receptor beta chains given below trace back to one sample, sequenced in a study of cytomegalovirus exposure and HLA in healthy donors (dated by TCRdb to between 2016 and 2019). Library preparation used the immunoSEQ multiplex PCR assay. The multiplex PCR relied on a mix of 60 forward primers for TCR Vbeta segments and 13 reverse primers for TCR Jbeta segments. Drawn from immuneACCESS, this table holds only the in-frame rearrangements with V and J called that TCRdb kept. Clones are partly lost; checked studies trace under half to an unresolved V gene and leave the rest unexplained. The sample data list roughly 100,000 clones, and approximately 84% of these were observed just once. The top ten clonotypes cover 5.6% of the sample. Input material: PBMCs. Every receptor here comes from a male donor in good health and CMV-seronegative.

This clone appeared a few times. The CDR3 here is CASSATSGRRNRETQYF. The CDR3 DNA is TGTGCCAGCAGCGCTACTAGCGGGAGAAGGAATCGCGAGACCCAGTACTTC. The chain employs TRBV9 and TRBJ2-5, with 11 bases aligning to TRBD2. V lost 3 bases to trimming and J lost 5 bases; unmatched junction nucleotides: 12. CDR1 and CDR2 (germline): SGDLS, YYNGEE. This CDR3 has 17 residues.

The chain combines TRBV10-1 with TRBJ2-3, with D uncertain. The V end lost 2 bases, the J end lost 0 bases, and 9 bases lay between the germline ends. CDR3 length equals 15 residues. CDR1 WNHNN and CDR2 SYGVQD come from the germline V gene (reference sequence). The CDR3 region is CASSEVPSSTDTQYF. DNA of the CDR3: TGCGCCAGCAGTGAGGTCCCTTCTAGCACAGATACGCAGTATTTT.

This clone is classed as medium-sized. This rearrangement joins TRBV6-1 to TRBJ2-3; 7 bases are a match to TRBD2. The CDR3 runs to 15 residues. The germline gives CDR1 MNHNS, CDR2 SASEGT. Trimming cost V 0 bases and J 5 bases; bases outside gene matches: 5. CDR3 nucleotide sequence: TGTGCCAGCAGTGAAGCGGCGGGAGAGGTAGATACGCAGTATTTT. Its protein product is CASSEAAGEVDTQYF.

The J gene is TRBJ1-1, the V gene TRBV19, with a weak D call TRBD1 (6 bases). The V gene's germline CDR1 is LNHDA and CDR2 SQIVND (reference sequence). V was shortened by 6 bases and J by 1 base, with 9 bases between the two germline ends. The CDR3 covers 13 residues. The CDR3 protein is CASRSRGNTEAFF. Here the CDR3 DNA reads TGTGCCAGTAGGTCCAGGGGGAACACTGAAGCTTTCTTT. Drawing the rest from reference TRBV19 and TRBJ1-1, the complete variable domain is DGGITQSPKYLFRKEGQNVTLSCEQNLNHDAMYWYRQDPGQGLRLIYYSQIVNDFQKGDIAEGYSVSREKKESFPLTVTSAQKNPTAFYLCASRSRGNTEAFFGQGTRLTVV.

The J gene is TRBJ2-7, the V gene TRBV20-1; D may be TRBD1 (5 bases). In germline, CDR1 is DFQATT, CDR2 SNEGSKA (reference sequence). This CDR3 comprises 11 residues. Trimming shortened V by 7 bases and J by 3 bases, and 10 bases separated the two germline ends. CDR3 DNA sequence: TGCAGTGTTCGAGACAGCTACGAGCAGTACTTC. Amino acid sequence: CSVRDSYEQYF.

The chain employs TRBV7-9 and TRBJ2-7; 12 bases line up with TRBD2. Germline loops: CDR1 SEHNR, CDR2 FQNEAQ (reference sequence). This CDR3 is 15 amino acids long. With 5 bases clipped from V and 6 bases from J, the junction kept 8 bases outside the gene matches. The CDR3 sequence is CASSQRLAGVFEQYF. CDR3 DNA: TGTGCCAGCAGCCAACGACTAGCGGGAGTTTTCGAGCAGTACTTC.

The rearrangement joins TRBV5-4 to TRBJ1-1; TRBD1 is a possible D gene (6 bases). V lost 4 bases to trimming and J lost 1 base, with 8 bases between them. Looked up from germline, CDR1 is SGHNT and CDR2 is YYREEE (reference sequence). This CDR3 spans 13 amino acids. The CDR3 DNA sequence: TGTGCCAGCAGCACGGGACAGAACACTGAAGCTTTCTTT. It specifies CASSTGQNTEAFF.

The chain uses TRBV6-4 and TRBJ2-7; D uncertain. The CDR3 is made up of 9 amino acids. The V gene's germline CDR1 is MRHNA and CDR2 SNTAGT. Trimming took off 7 bases at V and 5 bases at J, with 3 bases between the two ends. The CDR3 region is CASINEQYF. The CDR3 DNA reads TGTGCCAGCATCAACGAGCAGTACTTC.

The rearrangement uses TRBV5-6 and TRBJ1-4; tentative D call: TRBD1 (5 bases). The CDR3 has 16 residues. Germline-derived CDR1 and CDR2 are SGHDT and YYEEEE. V gave up 4 bases and J gave up 0 bases, with 13 bases separating them. Here the CDR3 reads CASSPTGPATNEKLFF. The CDR3 region has the DNA TGTGCCAGCAGCCCTACAGGCCCTGCAACTAATGAAAAACTGTTTTTT.

V and J are TRBV11-3 and TRBJ1-1, with 7 nucleotides matching TRBD1. V was clipped by 5 bases and J by 1 base; unmatched bases: 7. Germline CDR1 reads SGHNT; CDR2 reads YENEEA. This CDR3 has 15 residues. In DNA, the CDR3 is TGTGCCAGCAGCCCCCTGGGACAGAGGAACACTGAAGCTTTCTTT. Residues: CASSPLGQRNTEAFF.

CDR3 sequence: CASSQGVSGTDTQYF. Written as DNA, the CDR3 is TGTGCCAGCAGCCAAGGGGTCAGCGGCACAGATACGCAGTATTTT. The rearrangement joins TRBV14 to TRBJ2-3; D unresolved. Germline CDR1 is SGHDN and CDR2 is FVKESK. Trimming cost V 1 base and J 1 base, with 9 bases left between them. The CDR3 is 15 residues long. Drawing the rest from reference TRBV14 and TRBJ2-3, the complete variable domain is EAGVTQFPSHSVIEKGQTVTLRCDPISGHDNLYWYRRVMGKEIKFLLHFVKESKQDESGMPNNRFLAERTGGTYSTLKVQPAELEDSGVYFCASSQGVSGTDTQYFGPGTRLTVL.

The chain uses TRBV19 and TRBJ2-5, with 9 bases matching TRBD1. The closer fit of TRBJ2-7 to the DNA end suggests the J call may be wrong. CDR3 length: 15 amino acids. Germline V CDR1 and CDR2: LNHDA, SQIVND (reference sequence). CDR3 DNA sequence: TGTGCCAGTAGGGGGGGGACAGGGCTTAATTACGAGCAGTACTTC. It yields the protein CASRGGTGLNYEQYF.

V and J are TRBV4-1 and TRBJ1-2; unclear D gene. Germline V lookup: CDR1 MGHRA, CDR2 YSYEKL. The ends were cut back, 2 bases at V and 2 bases at J, with 9 bases in the middle. This CDR3 is 14 amino acids long. Written as DNA, the CDR3 is TGCGCCAGCAGCCAACTCCAGGTGAACTATGGCTACACCTTC. Translation: CASSQLQVNYGYTF.

This clone came up a few times. The J gene is TRBJ2-7, the V gene TRBV30; 8 bases agree with TRBD1. The CDR3 extends over 17 amino acids. V was pared by 3 bases and J by 0 bases, with 13 bases of the junction left unmatched. Germline lookup yields CDR1 GTSNPN and CDR2 SVGIG (reference sequence). CDR3 residues: CAWSAALDRVLSYEQYF. Here the CDR3 DNA reads TGTGCCTGGAGCGCCGCCTTGGACAGGGTACTCTCCTACGAGCAGTACTTC.

V usage is TRBV7-3 and J usage is TRBJ2-1, with 11 nucleotides matching TRBD1. From germline, CDR1 is SGHTA and CDR2 FQGTGA. V was clipped by 2 bases and J by 7 bases; unmatched bases: 1. The CDR3 is made up of 14 amino acids. The CDR3 DNA is TGTGCCAGCAGCTTACGGGACAGGGGGAATGAGCAGTTCTTC. Translation: CASSLRDRGNEQFF. Full variable domain (rest looked up from reference TRBV7-3 and TRBJ2-1): GAGVSQTPSNKVTEKGKYVELRCDPISGHTALYWYRQSLGQGPEFLIYFQGTGAADDSGLPNDRFFAVRPEGSVSTLKIQRTERGDSAVYLCASSLRDRGNEQFFGPGTRLTVL.

The chain employs TRBV11-2 and TRBJ2-6; 7 bases match TRBD2. V trimming: 5 bases; J trimming: 0 bases; junction bases outside the gene matches: 4. CDR1 and CDR2 from the germline V gene are SGHAT and FQNNGV. The CDR3 totals 16 residues. CDR3 region: CASSPGGSSGANVLTF. CDR3 bases: TGTGCCAGCAGCCCGGGGGGAAGCTCTGGGGCCAACGTCCTGACTTTC.

This clone appeared a single time. The chain couples TRBV30 to TRBJ2-1; 8 bases map to TRBD2. Germline CDR1 GTSNPN, CDR2 SVGIG (reference sequence). The CDR3 is made up of 12 amino acids. The J segment lost 8 bases and the V segment lost 4 bases, leaving 4 bases of the junction unmatched. In nucleotides, the CDR3 is TGTGCCTGGAAGCGGGAGAGTCATGAGCAGTTCTTC. Its protein product is CAWKRESHEQFF. Combining the CDR3 with reference TRBV30 and TRBJ2-1 gives the whole variable domain SQTIHQWPATLVQPVGSPLSLECTVEGTSNPNLYWYRQAAGRGLQLLFYSVGIGQISSEVPQNLSASRPQDRQFILSSKKLLLSDSGFYLCAWKRESHEQFFGPGTRLTVL.

The CDR3 coding sequence is TGTGCCAGCAGCTTAGCGCGGACTAGCGGGAGTCAGTTCTTC. It translates to CASSLARTSGSQFF. V and J are TRBV7-9 and TRBJ2-1, with 13 positions matching TRBD2. From germline, CDR1 is SEHNR and CDR2 FQNEAQ (reference sequence). The CDR3 sequence is 14 residues long. Unmatched junction bases numbered 3, after V lost 0 bases and J lost 13 bases. Looking up the rest from reference TRBV7-9 and TRBJ2-1 gives the full variable domain: DTGVSQNPRHKITKRGQNVTFRCDPISEHNRLYWYRQTLGQGPEFLTYFQNEAQLEKSRLLSDRFSAERPKGSFSTLEIQRTEQGDSAMYLCASSLARTSGSQFFGPGTRLTVL.

The chain recombines TRBV9 with TRBJ1-6, with 10 bases that match TRBD1. Germline V gene lookup returns CDR1 SGDLS and CDR2 YYNGEE. This CDR3 is 16 amino acids long. With 3 bases clipped from V and 6 bases from J, the junction kept 6 bases outside the gene matches. The CDR3 here is CASSGQGAWGNSPLHF. The CDR3 bases are TGTGCCAGCAGCGGACAGGGGGCTTGGGGTAATTCACCCCTCCACTTT.

V gene TRBV6-4 combines with J gene TRBJ2-3; 11 positions match TRBD2. The germline V gene has CDR1 MRHNA and CDR2 SNTAGT. The V segment lost 6 bases and the J segment 4 bases; nucleotides outside the gene matches: 6. The CDR3 is made up of 15 amino acids. CDR3 loop: CASSNGTSGSDTQYF. The CDR3 DNA reads TGTGCCAGCAGCAACGGGACTAGCGGTTCAGATACGCAGTATTTT.